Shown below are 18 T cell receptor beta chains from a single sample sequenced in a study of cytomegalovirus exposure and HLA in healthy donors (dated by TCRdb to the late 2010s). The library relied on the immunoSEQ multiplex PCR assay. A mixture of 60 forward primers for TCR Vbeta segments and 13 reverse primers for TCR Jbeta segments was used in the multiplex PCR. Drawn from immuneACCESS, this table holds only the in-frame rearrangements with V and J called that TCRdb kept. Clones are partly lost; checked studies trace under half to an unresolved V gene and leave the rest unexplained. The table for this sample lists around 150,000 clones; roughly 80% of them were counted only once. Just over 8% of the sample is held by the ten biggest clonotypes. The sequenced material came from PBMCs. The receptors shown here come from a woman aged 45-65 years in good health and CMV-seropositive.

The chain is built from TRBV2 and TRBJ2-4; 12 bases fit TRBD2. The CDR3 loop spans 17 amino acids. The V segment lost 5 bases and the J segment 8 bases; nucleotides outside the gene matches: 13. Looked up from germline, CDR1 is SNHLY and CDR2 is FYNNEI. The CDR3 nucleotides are TGTGCCAGCAGTAGACTAGCGGGGGCCATCTTTGCAGACATTCAGTACTTC. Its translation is CASSRLAGAIFADIQYF.

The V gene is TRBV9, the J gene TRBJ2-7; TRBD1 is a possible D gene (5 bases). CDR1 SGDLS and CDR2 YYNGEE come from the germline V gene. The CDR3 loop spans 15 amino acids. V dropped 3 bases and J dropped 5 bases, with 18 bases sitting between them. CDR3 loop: CASSAQVDSGNEQYF. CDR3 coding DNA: TGTGCCAGCAGCGCCCAGGTGGATTCAGGGAACGAGCAGTACTTC.

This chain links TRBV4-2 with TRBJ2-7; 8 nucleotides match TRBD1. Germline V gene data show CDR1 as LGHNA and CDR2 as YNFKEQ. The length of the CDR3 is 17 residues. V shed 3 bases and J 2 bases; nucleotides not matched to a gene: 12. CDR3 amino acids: CASSQPVSGTGPYEQYF. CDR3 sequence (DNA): TGTGCCAGCAGCCAGCCGGTTTCCGGGACAGGCCCCTACGAGCAGTACTTC.

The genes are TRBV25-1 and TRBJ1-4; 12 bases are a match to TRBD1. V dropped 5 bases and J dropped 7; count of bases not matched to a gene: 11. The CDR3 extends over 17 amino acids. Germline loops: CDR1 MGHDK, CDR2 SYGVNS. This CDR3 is CASSPPGQGAGSEKLFF. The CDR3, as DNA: TGTGCCAGCAGTCCCCCGGGACAGGGGGCGGGGAGTGAAAAACTGTTTTTT.

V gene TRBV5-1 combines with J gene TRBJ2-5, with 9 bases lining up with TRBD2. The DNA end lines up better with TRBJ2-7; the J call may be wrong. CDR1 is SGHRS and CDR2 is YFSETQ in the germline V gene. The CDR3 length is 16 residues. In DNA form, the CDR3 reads TGCGCCAGCAGCTTGCTATGGCGGGAGGGCCCGTACGAGCAGTACTTC. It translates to CASSLLWREGPYEQYF.

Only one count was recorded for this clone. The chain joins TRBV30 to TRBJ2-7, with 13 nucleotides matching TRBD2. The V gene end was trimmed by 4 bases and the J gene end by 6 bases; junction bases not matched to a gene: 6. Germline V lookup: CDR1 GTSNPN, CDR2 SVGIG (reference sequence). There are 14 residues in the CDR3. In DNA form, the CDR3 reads TGTGCCTGGACCACGGGACTAGCGGGACTCGAGCAGTACTTC. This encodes CAWTTGLAGLEQYF. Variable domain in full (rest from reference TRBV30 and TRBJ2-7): SQTIHQWPATLVQPVGSPLSLECTVEGTSNPNLYWYRQAAGRGLQLLFYSVGIGQISSEVPQNLSASRPQDRQFILSSKKLLLSDSGFYLCAWTTGLAGLEQYFGPGTRLTVT.

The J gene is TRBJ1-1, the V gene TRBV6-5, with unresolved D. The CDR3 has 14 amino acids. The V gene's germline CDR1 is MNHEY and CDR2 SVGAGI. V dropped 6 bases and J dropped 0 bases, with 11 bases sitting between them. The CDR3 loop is CASSTPGVNTEAFF. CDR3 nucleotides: TGTGCCAGCAGCACCCCGGGAGTGAACACTGAAGCTTTCTTT.

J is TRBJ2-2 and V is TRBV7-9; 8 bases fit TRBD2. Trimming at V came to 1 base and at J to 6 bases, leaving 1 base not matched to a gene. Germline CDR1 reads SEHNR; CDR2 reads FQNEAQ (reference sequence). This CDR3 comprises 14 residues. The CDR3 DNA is TGTGCCAGCAGCTTAGGGCGGGAGGCCGGGGAGCTGTTTTTT. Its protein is CASSLGREAGELFF.

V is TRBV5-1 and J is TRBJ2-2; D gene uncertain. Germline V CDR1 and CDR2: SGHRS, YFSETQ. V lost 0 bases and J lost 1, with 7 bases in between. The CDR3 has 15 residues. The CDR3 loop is CASSLDPQNTGELFF. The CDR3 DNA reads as TGCGCCAGCAGCTTGGATCCCCAGAACACCGGGGAGCTGTTTTTT.

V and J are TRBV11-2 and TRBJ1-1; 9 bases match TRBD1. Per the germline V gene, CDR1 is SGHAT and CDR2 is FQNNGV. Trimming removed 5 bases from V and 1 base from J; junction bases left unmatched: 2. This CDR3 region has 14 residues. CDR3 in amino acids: CASSQGQGNTEAFF. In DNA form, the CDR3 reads TGTGCCAGCAGCCAGGGACAGGGGAACACTGAAGCTTTCTTT. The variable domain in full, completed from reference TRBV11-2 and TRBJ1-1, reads EAGVAQSPRYKIIEKRQSVAFWCNPISGHATLYWYQQILGQGPKLLIQFQNNGVVDDSQLPKDRFSAERLKGVDSTLKIQPAKLEDSAVYLCASSQGQGNTEAFFGQGTRLTVV.

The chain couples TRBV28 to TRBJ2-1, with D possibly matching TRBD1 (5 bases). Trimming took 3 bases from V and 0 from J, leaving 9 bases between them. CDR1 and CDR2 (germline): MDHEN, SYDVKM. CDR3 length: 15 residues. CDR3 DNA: TGTGCCAGCAGTTTTCAGGGTAGCTCCTACAATGAGCAGTTCTTC. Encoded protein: CASSFQGSSYNEQFF.

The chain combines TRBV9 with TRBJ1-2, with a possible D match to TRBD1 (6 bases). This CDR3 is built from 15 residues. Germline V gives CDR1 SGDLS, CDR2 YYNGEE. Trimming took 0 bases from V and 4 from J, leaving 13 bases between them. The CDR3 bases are TGTGCCAGCAGCGTAGCTGCGGGGGGCTTCTATGGCTACACCTTC. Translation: CASSVAAGGFYGYTF.

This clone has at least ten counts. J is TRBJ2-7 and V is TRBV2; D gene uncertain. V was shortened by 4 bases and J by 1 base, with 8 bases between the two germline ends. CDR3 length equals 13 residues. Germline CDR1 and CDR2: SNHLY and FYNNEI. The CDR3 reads CASSVLQSYEQYF. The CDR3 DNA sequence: TGTGCCAGCAGTGTTTTGCAGTCCTACGAGCAGTACTTC.

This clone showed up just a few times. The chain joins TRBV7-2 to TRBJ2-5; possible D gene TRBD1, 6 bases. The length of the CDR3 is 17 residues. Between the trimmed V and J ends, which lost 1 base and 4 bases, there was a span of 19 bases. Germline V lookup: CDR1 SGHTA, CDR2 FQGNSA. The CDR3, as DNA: TGTGCCAGCAGCTTAGGGGATCAAACAGGGTCGCGAGAGACCCAGTACTTC. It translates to CASSLGDQTGSRETQYF.

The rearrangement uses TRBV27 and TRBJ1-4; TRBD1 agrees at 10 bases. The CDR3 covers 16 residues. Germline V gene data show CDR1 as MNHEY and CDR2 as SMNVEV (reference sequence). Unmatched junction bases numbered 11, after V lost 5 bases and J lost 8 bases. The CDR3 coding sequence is TGTGCCAGCAGTCCTACTCCGGGACAGGGGATCGAAAAACTGTTTTTT. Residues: CASSPTPGQGIEKLFF.

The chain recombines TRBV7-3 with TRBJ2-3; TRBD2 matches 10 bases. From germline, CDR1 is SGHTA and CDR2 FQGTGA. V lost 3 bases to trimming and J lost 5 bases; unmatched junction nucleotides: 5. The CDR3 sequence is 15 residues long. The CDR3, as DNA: TGTGCCAGCAGCTTGTCAGCGGGAGGGTTAGATACGCAGTATTTT. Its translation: CASSLSAGGLDTQYF.

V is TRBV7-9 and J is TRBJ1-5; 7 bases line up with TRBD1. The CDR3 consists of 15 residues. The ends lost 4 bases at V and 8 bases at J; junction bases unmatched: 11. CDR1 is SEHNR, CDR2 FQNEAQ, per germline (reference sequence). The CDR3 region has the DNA TGTGCCAGCAGCTCGGAAGAGGGGGCGTTGGAGCCCCAGCATTTT. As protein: CASSSEEGALEPQHF.

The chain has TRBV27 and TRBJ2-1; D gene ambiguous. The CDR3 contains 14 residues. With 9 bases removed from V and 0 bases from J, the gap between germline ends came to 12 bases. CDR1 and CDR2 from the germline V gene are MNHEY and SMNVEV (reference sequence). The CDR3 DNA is TGTGCCAGTAAGGCGGATAGCTCCTACAATGAGCAGTTCTTC. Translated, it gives CASKADSSYNEQFF.